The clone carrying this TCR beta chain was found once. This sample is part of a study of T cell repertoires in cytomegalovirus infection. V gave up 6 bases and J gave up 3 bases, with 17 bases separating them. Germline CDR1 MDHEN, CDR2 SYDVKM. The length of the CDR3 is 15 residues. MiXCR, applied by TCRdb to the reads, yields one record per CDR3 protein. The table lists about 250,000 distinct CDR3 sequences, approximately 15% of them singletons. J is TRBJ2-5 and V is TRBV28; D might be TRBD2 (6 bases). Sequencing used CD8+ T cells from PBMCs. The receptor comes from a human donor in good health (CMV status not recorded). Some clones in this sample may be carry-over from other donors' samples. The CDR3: CASSLSSGLKETQYF. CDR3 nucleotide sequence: TGTGCCAGCAGCCTCTCCTCGGGACTGAAAGAGACCCAGTACTTC.